This TCR beta chain comes out of a study of T cell responses to AZD1222 COVID-19 vaccine. The table came from immunoSEQ multiplex PCR; TCRdb's copy has only in-frame clones and leaves some out. The repertoire holds 180,000 or so clones, with 92% as singletons. Germline values: CDR1 SGHDT, CDR2 YYEEEE. Trimming left V 3 bases short and J 3 bases short, with 16 bases between. This CDR3 is built from 15 residues. The receptor was isolated from an adult who received the AZD1222 COVID-19 vaccine. The source material was peripheral blood, sampled 28 days after the second AZD1222 dose. V and J are TRBV5-6 and TRBJ2-7; possibly TRBD2 for D (5 bases). CDR3 loop: CASSSPQEVIYEQYF. The CDR3 bases are TGTGCCAGCAGCTCGCCCCAGGAGGTAATCTACGAGCAGTACTTC.